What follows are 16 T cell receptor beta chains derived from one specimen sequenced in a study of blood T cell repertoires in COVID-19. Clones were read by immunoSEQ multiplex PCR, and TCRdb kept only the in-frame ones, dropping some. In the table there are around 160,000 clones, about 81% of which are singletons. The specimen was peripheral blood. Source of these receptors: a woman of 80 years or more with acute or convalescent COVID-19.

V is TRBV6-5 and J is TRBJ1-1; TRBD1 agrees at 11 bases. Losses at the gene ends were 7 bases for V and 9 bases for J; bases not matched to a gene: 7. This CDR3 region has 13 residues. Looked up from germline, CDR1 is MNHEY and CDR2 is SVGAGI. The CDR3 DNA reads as TGTGCCAGCACCCCCCGGGACAGGGGGAAAGCTTTCTTT. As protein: CASTPRDRGKAFF.

The CDR3 sequence is CASSQSGVVGNYEQYF. CDR3 DNA: TGTGCCAGCAGCCAATCAGGGGTTGTCGGTAACTACGAGCAGTACTTC. The chain combines TRBV3-1 (or the pseudogene TRBV3-2) with TRBJ2-7; possibly TRBD1 for D (6 bases). Trimming stripped 2 bases from V and 3 bases from J, with 17 bases between. The CDR3 is 16 amino acids. The germline CDR1 and CDR2 sequences are LGHDT and YNNKEL (reference sequence).

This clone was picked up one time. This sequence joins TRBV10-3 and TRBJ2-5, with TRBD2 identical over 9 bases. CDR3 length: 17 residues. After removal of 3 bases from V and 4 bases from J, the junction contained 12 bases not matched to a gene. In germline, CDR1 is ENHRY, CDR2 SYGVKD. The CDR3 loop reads CAISEPRASGKGETQYF. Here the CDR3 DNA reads TGTGCCATCAGTGAACCCAGGGCTAGCGGGAAAGGAGAGACCCAGTACTTC.

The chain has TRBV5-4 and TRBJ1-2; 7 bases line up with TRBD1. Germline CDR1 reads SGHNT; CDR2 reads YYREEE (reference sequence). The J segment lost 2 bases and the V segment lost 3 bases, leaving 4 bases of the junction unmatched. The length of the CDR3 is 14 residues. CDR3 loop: CASSYRGSNYGYTF. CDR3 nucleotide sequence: TGTGCCAGCAGCTACAGGGGCTCGAACTATGGCTACACCTTC.

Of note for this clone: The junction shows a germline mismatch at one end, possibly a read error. The CDR3: CASSPDREGLSF. CDR3 bases: TGTGCCAGCTCCCCGGACAGGGAGGGCCTAAGCTTC. The chain has TRBV18 and TRBJ1-2; 8 positions agree with TRBD1. CDR3 length: 12 amino acids. Germline values: CDR1 KGHSH, CDR2 LQKENI.

As DNA, the CDR3 is TGCGCCAGCAGTGAGTCGGCAGGGAGCACAGATACGCAGTATTTT. This codes for CASSESAGSTDTQYF. The rearrangement uses TRBV10-2 and TRBJ2-3; D is perhaps TRBD1 (5 bases). The CDR3 totals 15 residues. Looked up from germline, CDR1 is WSHSY and CDR2 is SAAADI. Trimming removed 0 bases from V and 0 bases from J, with 7 bases in between.

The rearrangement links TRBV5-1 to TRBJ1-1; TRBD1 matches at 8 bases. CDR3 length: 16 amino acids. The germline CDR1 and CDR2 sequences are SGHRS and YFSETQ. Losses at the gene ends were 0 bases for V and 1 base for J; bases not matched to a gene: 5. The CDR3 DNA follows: TGCGCCAGCAGCTTGGACGCAGGGGGCGCGAACACTGAAGCTTTCTTT. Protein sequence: CASSLDAGGANTEAFF.

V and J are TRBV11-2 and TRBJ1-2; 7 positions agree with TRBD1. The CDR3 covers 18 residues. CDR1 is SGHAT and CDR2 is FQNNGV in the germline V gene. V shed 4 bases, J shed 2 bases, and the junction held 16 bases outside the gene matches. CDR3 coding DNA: TGTGCCAGCAGCTATACAACCTTCGACAGGGTGTCGAACTATGGCTACACCTTC. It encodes CASSYTTFDRVSNYGYTF.

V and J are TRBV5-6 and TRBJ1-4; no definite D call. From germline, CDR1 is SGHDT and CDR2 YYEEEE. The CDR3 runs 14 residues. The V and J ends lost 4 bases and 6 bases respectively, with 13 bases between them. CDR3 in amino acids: CASSRGVMDEKLFF. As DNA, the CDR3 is TGTGCCAGCAGCCGCGGGGTAATGGATGAAAAACTGTTTTTT. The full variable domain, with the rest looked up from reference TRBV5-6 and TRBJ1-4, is DAGVTQSPTHLIKTRGQQVTLRCSPKSGHDTVSWYQQALGQGPQFIFQYYEEEERQRGNFPDRFSGHQFPNYSSELNVNALLLGDSALYLCASSRGVMDEKLFFGSGTQLSVL.

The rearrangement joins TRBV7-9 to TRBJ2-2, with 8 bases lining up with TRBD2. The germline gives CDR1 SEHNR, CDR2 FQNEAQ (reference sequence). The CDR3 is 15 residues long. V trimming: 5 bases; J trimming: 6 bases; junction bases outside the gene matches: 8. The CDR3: CASSQPTGGAGELFF. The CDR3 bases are TGTGCCAGCAGCCAACCCACCGGGGGGGCCGGGGAGCTGTTTTTT.

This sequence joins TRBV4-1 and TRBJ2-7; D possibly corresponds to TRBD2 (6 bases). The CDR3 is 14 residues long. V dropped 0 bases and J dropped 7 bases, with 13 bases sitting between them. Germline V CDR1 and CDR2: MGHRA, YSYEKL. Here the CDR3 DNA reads TGCGCCAGCAGCCAAGATACTCCTGCGGGGGAGCAGTACTTC. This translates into CASSQDTPAGEQYF.

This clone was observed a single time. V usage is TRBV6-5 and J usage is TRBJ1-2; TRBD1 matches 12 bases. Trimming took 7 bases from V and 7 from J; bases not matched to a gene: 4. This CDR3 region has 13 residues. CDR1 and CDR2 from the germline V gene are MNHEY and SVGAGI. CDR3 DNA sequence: TGTGCCAGCAAGGGACAGGGGGCGTTTGGCTACACCTTC. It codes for CASKGQGAFGYTF.

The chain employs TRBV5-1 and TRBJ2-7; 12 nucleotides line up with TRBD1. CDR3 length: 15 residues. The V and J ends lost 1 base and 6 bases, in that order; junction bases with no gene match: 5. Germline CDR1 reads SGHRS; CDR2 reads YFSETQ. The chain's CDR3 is CASSLPGQGASEQYF. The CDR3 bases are TGCGCCAGCAGCTTGCCGGGACAGGGGGCGAGCGAGCAGTACTTC.

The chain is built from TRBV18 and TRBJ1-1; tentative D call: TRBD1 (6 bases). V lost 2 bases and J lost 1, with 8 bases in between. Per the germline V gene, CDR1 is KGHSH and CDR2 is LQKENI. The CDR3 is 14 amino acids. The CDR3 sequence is CASSPGTRNTEAFF. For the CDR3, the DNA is TGTGCCAGCTCACCAGGGACACGGAACACTGAAGCTTTCTTT. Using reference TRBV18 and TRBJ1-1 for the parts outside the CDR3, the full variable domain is NAGVMQNPRHLVRRRGQEARLRCSPMKGHSHVYWYRQLPEEGLKFMVYLQKENIIDESGMPKERFSAEFPKEGPSILRIQQVVRGDSAAYFCASSPGTRNTEAFFGQGTRLTVV.

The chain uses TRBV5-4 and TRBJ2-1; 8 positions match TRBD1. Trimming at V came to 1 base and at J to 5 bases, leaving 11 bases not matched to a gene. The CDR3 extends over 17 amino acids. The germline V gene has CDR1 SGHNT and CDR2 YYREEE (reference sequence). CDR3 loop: CASSLRGAGGWNNEQFF. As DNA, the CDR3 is TGTGCCAGCAGCTTGCGGGGTGCAGGGGGCTGGAACAATGAGCAGTTCTTC.

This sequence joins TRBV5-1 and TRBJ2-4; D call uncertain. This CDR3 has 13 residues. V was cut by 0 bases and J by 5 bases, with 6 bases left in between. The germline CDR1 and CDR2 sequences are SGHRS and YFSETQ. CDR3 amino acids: CASSLEQQNIQYF. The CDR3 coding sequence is TGCGCCAGCAGCTTGGAACAGCAAAACATTCAGTACTTC.